The 3 T cell receptor beta chains given below trace back to one sample, sequenced in a study of blood T cell repertoires in COVID-19. The table came from immunoSEQ multiplex PCR; TCRdb's copy has only in-frame clones and leaves some out. The sample shows about 340,000 clones, 65% to 90% of them seen only once. Specimen: PBMCs or T cells enriched from blood (not recorded which). These receptors were taken from a woman in her thirties or forties with acute COVID-19.

The chain has TRBV7-2 and TRBJ1-5, with TRBD1 matching 7 bases. This CDR3 comprises 15 residues. Per germline, CDR1 SGHTA and CDR2 FQGNSA. V was pared by 5 bases and J by 7 bases, with 11 bases of the junction left unmatched. The CDR3 nucleotides are TGTGCCAGCAGCCCGACAGGGCTTCTCACCCAGCCCCAGCATTTT. Protein product: CASSPTGLLTQPQHF.

V is TRBV3-1 (or the pseudogene TRBV3-2) and J is TRBJ1-5; maybe TRBD1 (6 bases). CDR1 and CDR2 from the germline V gene are LGHDT and YNNKEL (reference sequence). V lost 3 bases to trimming and J lost 3 bases, with 9 bases between them. The CDR3 length is 14 residues. The CDR3 loop reads CASSQGHINQPQHF. For the CDR3, the DNA is TGTGCCAGCAGCCAGGGACATATCAATCAGCCCCAGCATTTT.

The CDR3, as DNA: TGTGCCAGCAGCTTGGCCAGTCAGTACGAGCAGTACTTC. Amino acid sequence: CASSLASQYEQYF. The chain has TRBV5-8 and TRBJ2-7; D is unclear. Looked up from germline, CDR1 is SGHTS and CDR2 is YDEGEE. The CDR3 loop spans 13 amino acids. V shed 0 bases and J shed 4 bases, with 8 bases lying between them.